One and the same sample provided the 8 T cell receptor beta chains below, sequenced in a study of vaccination effects on CD4 cells after COVID-19. Subsequent to approximately 11 days of culture, CD4+ T cells were isolated. Their target antigens are unknown. The method was immunoSEQ multiplex PCR; TCRdb's version includes in-frame clones alone and lacks a portion of them. The sample gives more than 30,000 clones, 82% of which show up once; roughly 3% is in the top ten. Sample: CD4+ T cells from PBMCs cultured without peptide, taken before COVID-19 vaccination. The receptors stem from a human donor who received a COVID-19 vaccine.

The J gene is TRBJ2-5, the V gene TRBV7-8, with D perhaps TRBD2 (6 bases). The V gene's germline CDR1 is SGHVS and CDR2 FQNEAQ. The CDR3 runs 16 residues. The V end was cut by 4 bases, the J end by 3 bases, with 18 bases between. CDR3 nucleotides: TGTGCCAGCAGCTCCCGCTGGCGGGGCGGGGAAGAGACCCAGTACTTC. Translated: CASSSRWRGGEETQYF.

This chain uses TRBV28 with TRBJ1-2, with a tentative D call TRBD1 (6 bases). V was trimmed by 6 bases and J by 4 bases, leaving 12 bases between them. Germline values: CDR1 MDHEN, CDR2 SYDVKM. The CDR3 runs 13 residues. Here the CDR3 DNA reads TGTGCCAGCAGGGTCGGACAGCCCTATGGCTACACCTTC. Its translation: CASRVGQPYGYTF.

The chain carries TRBV15 and TRBJ2-7; D is perhaps TRBD1 (7 bases). V was clipped by 0 bases and J by 6 bases, with 15 bases between them. Germline-derived CDR1 and CDR2 are LNHNV and YYDKDF (reference sequence). The CDR3 extends over 15 amino acids. The CDR3 protein is CATSRERAGQSEQYV. CDR3 sequence (DNA): TGTGCCACCAGCAGAGAGAGGGCGGGACAGAGCGAGCAGTACGTC.

The chain uses TRBV4-1 and TRBJ1-4; no firm D call. The CDR3 consists of 15 residues. The germline V gene encodes CDR1 MGHRA and CDR2 YSYEKL. V gave up 1 base and J gave up 3 bases, with 9 bases separating them. CDR3 amino acids: CASSQVDKSNEKLFF. In DNA form, the CDR3 reads TGCGCCAGCAGCCAAGTTGACAAATCTAATGAAAAACTGTTTTTT.

This chain links TRBV4-3 with TRBJ2-3; maybe TRBD1 (6 bases). The CDR3 spans 15 residues. Germline V gene data show CDR1 as LGHNA and CDR2 as YSLEER. Trimming stripped 1 base from V and 2 bases from J, with 10 bases between. The CDR3: CASSQGDTDTDTQYF. The CDR3 DNA sequence: TGCGCCAGCAGCCAAGGGGACACAGACACAGATACGCAGTATTTT.

V and J are TRBV10-1 and TRBJ2-2; D is undetermined. Germline CDR1 reads WNHNN; CDR2 reads SYGVQD (reference sequence). Trimming removed 6 bases at V and 5 bases at J, with 13 bases between. The CDR3 has 14 amino acids. The CDR3 DNA is TGCGCCAGCAGCATACGAAGGGAAACCGGGGAGCTGTTTTTT. This gives the protein CASSIRRETGELFF.

This clone has only a few counts. The gene calls are TRBV2 and TRBJ2-7, with D perhaps assigned TRBD1 or TRBD2 (5 bases each). The germline V and J ends were trimmed by 4 bases and 6 bases, with 7 bases remaining between them. The CDR3 consists of 11 residues. From germline, CDR1 is SNHLY and CDR2 FYNNEI. The CDR3 region has the DNA TGTGCCAGCAGTGTGGGGGTCGAGCAGTACGTC. Translated: CASSVGVEQYV.

V is TRBV4-1 and J is TRBJ2-7; tentative D call: TRBD1 (7 bases). CDR3 length: 17 residues. Germline V gives CDR1 MGHRA, CDR2 YSYEKL. The V end was cut by 0 bases, the J end by 3 bases, with 18 bases between. Here the CDR3 DNA reads TGCGCCAGCAGCCAAGATTATCAGGCGGGACAGATCTACGAGCAGTACGTC. This codes for CASSQDYQAGQIYEQYV.